Listed below are T cell receptor beta chains from one sample, sequenced in a study of T cell repertoires in cytomegalovirus infection. TCRdb passed the reads through MiXCR, listing each CDR3 protein once. This table holds 200,000 to 250,000 distinct CDR3 sequences, around 12% found once. Sample: PBMCs. The receptor source for this set is a human donor in good health (CMV status not recorded). Some clones in this sample may be carry-over from other donors' samples. Each CDR3 is given without its conserved first and last residue. The D gene is left open where the match is weak. Expanded clones are given a class, and other clones once, few, many or no size at all.

d_call j_call clone_size v_call cdr3_aa
TRBD1 TRBJ2-3 NA TRBV12-3/TRBV12-4 ASSSEPGQVRPDTQY
NA TRBJ2-2 few TRBV20-1 SAQRNTGELF
NA TRBJ1-1 many TRBV5-1 ASSLNAANTEAF
NA TRBJ2-7 many TRBV7-2 ASSLNAKRRAYEQY
NA TRBJ1-5 NA TRBV12-3/TRBV12-4 ASSFGGNSNQPQH
TRBD2 TRBJ2-1 many TRBV20-1 SARVQLAGGRGYNEQF
NA TRBJ1-1 many TRBV19 ASSISGGRGGGSTEAF
NA TRBJ2-5 NA TRBV12-3/TRBV12-4 ASRGALFGETQY
NA TRBJ2-2 NA TRBV29-1 SVGAGSGDTGELF
NA TRBJ2-4 few TRBV27 ASTPRGARGRVVQNIQY
NA TRBJ2-5 many TRBV11-2 ASSPRGLRDETQY
TRBD2 TRBJ2-2 many TRBV12-5 ASGLARLAGGRLF
TRBD1 TRBJ1-3 many TRBV25-1 ASSDRDHAGNTIY
TRBD1 TRBJ1-5 NA TRBV25-1 ASSQTSGQGIDQPQH
NA TRBJ1-2 many TRBV4-2 ASSQDPNGDYGYT
NA TRBJ2-1 many TRBV5-5 ASSLEGPNEQF
NA TRBJ1-1 many TRBV7-2 ASSLAGRGISTEAF
NA TRBJ2-3 many TRBV7-2 ASSLAGGGATTDTQY
NA TRBJ2-2 many TRBV5-4 ASSFGTLLNTGELF
TRBD1 TRBJ1-1 NA TRBV18 ASSQTGMNTEAF
TRBD1 TRBJ2-7 NA TRBV20-1 SAGTGVYEQY
TRBD2 TRBJ2-5 many TRBV6-1 ASRSGGARETQY